This paragraph covers one T cell receptor beta chain sequence. Original methodology: For nucleated cells, counts were estimated from reference gene primer amplification. Libraries were prepared by immunoSEQ multiplex PCR; TCRdb keeps only in-frame clonotypes and omits some of them. The V and J calls and clone size come from that table; D and trimming were worked out from the DNA. Counted here are 250,000 to 350,000 clones, 83% occurring once; the ten biggest clones make up 1% to 1.5%. Germline V gene sequence: CDR1 SGHVS, CDR2 FQNEAQ. The length of the CDR3 is 13 residues. V was pared by 8 bases and J by 0 bases, with 10 bases between. This entry is derived from a study of blood T cell repertoires in COVID-19. Whole-study context: Researchers got acute and convalescent COVID-19 samples from the United States, Italy and Spain. T cells, B-cell-depleted T cells, or PBMCs supplied cDNA or gDNA.

The chain uses TRBV7-8 and TRBJ1-1; D gene ambiguous. Sequencing was done on a sample of peripheral blood. The source of this sequence is a woman aged 50 to 60 with acute or convalescent COVID-19. CDR3 amino acids: CASLPSLNTEAFF. In DNA, the CDR3 is TGTGCCAGCCTCCCCTCCTTGAACACTGAAGCTTTCTTT.